What follows describes a single T cell receptor (beta chain). The sample comes from a study of blood T cell repertoires in COVID-19. Study in general: Samples came from the United States, Italy and Spain, spanning acute and convalescent COVID-19. The analysed material was cDNA or gDNA that came from T cells, B-cell-depleted T cells, or PBMCs.

There are 16 residues in the CDR3. Germline V gives CDR1 MNHEY, CDR2 SVGAGI. V was clipped by 0 bases and J by 3 bases, with 15 bases between them. Per the authors' pipeline: It was from reference gene primer amplification that nucleated cell counts were estimated. Produced via immunoSEQ multiplex PCR; TCRdb's table is partial and in-frame only. V, J and clone size are those of that table, while D and trimming were read from the DNA. Here the sample spans around 110,000 clones, about 82% being singletons. J is TRBJ2-7 and V is TRBV6-5, with D tentatively TRBD2 (5 bases). The sample comprised peripheral blood. This TCR was sampled from an elderly man with COVID-19, enrolled during active disease. For the CDR3, the DNA is TGTGCCAGCAGTTACTCCGTAGCCCCCGGGGACTACGAGCAGTACTTC. This codes for CASSYSVAPGDYEQYF.